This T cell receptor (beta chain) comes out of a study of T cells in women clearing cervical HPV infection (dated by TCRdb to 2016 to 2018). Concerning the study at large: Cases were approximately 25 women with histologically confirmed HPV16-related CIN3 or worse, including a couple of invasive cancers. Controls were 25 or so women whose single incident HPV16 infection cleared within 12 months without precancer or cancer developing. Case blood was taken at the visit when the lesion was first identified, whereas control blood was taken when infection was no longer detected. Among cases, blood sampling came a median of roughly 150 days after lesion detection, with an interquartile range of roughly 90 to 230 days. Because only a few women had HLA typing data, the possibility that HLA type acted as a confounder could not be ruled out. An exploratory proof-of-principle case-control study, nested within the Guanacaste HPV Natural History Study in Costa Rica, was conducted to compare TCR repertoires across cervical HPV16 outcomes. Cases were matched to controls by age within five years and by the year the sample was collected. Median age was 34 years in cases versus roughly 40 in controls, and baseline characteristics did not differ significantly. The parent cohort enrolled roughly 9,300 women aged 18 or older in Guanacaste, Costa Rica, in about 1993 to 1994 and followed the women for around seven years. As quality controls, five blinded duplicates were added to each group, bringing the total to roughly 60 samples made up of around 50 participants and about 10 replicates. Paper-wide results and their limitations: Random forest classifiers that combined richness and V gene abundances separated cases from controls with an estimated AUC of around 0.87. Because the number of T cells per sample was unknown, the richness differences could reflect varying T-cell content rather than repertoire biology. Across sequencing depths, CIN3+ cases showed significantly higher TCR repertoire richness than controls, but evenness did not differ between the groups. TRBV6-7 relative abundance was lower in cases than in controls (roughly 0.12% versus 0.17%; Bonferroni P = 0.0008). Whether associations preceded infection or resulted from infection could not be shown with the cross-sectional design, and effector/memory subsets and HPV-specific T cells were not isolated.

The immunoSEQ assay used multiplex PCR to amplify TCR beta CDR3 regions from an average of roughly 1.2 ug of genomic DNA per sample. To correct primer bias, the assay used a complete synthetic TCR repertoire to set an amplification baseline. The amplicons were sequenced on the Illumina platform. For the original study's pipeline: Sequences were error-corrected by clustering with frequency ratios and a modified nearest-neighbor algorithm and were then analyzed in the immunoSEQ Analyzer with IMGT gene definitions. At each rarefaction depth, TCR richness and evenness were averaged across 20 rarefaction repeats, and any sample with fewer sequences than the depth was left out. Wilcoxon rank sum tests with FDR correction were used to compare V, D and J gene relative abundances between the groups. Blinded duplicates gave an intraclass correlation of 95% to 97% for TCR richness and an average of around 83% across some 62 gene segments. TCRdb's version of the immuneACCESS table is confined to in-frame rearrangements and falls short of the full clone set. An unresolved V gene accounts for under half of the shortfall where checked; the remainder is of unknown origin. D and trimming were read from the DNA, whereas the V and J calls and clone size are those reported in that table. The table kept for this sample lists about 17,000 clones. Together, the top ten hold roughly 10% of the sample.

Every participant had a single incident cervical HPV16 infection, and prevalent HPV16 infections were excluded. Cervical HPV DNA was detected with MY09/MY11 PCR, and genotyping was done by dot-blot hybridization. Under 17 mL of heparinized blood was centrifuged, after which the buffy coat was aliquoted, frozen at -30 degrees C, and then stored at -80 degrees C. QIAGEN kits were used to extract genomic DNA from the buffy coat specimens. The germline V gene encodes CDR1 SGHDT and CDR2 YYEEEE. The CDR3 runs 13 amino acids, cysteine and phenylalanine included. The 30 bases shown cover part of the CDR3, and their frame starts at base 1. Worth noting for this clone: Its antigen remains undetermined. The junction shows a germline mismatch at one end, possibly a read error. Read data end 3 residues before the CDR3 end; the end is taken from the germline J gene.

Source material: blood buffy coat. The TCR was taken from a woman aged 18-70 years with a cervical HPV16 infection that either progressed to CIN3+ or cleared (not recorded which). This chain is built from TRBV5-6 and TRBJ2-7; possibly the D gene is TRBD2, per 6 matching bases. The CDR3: CASRLGTYYEQYF. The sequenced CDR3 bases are TGTGCCAGCAGATTGGGGACTTACTACGAG. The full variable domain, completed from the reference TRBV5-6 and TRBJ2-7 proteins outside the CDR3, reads DAGVTQSPTHLIKTRGQQVTLRCSPKSGHDTVSWYQQALGQGPQFIFQYYEEEERQRGNFPDRFSGHQFPNYSSELNVNALLLGDSALYLCASRLGTYYEQYFGPGTRLTVT.